The 21 T cell receptor beta chains presented below share a single source sample, sequenced in a study of T cell changes during pregnancy in multiple sclerosis. Sequencing was performed with immunoSEQ multiplex PCR; in TCRdb, only in-frame clones are kept and a portion is missing. The sample records approximately 65,000 clones, 92% being singletons. Specimen: CD8+ T cells from peripheral blood mononuclear cells, collected in the third trimester of pregnancy. The receptors shown here come from a female donor in good health, enrolled as a control in a pregnancy study.

The gene calls are TRBV30 and TRBJ2-7; TRBD1 aligns across 9 bases. The V gene end was trimmed by 3 bases and the J gene end by 3 bases; junction bases not matched to a gene: 9. There are 15 residues in the CDR3. Germline V gene data show CDR1 as GTSNPN and CDR2 as SVGIG (reference sequence). The DNA for the CDR3 is TGTGCCTGGAGCGAAGGGACAGGGCCTTTCTACGAGCAGTACTTC. Amino acids: CAWSEGTGPFYEQYF.

The chain joins TRBV11-3 to TRBJ1-1, with 7 nucleotides matching TRBD1. This CDR3 has 14 amino acids. Germline V gene sequence: CDR1 SGHNT, CDR2 YENEEA. The trim removed 4 bases at V and 2 bases at J, leaving 4 bases unmatched. Written as DNA, the CDR3 is TGTGCCAGCAGCTCGGGACAGCAAAACACTGAAGCTTTCTTT. This translates into CASSSGQQNTEAFF.

This chain uses TRBV30 with TRBJ1-2, with 8 positions matching TRBD1. Trimming took 2 bases from V and 3 from J; bases not matched to a gene: 8. CDR3 length: 15 residues. Germline CDR1 reads GTSNPN; CDR2 reads SVGIG (reference sequence). The CDR3 nucleotides read TGTGCCTGGAGTCACACAGGGGGGGGAGACTATGGCTACACCTTC. Translated: CAWSHTGGGDYGYTF.

The chain uses TRBV5-4 and TRBJ2-3, with 9 bases identical to TRBD2. Germline V gene lookup returns CDR1 SGHNT and CDR2 YYREEE (reference sequence). There are 15 residues in the CDR3. V shed 2 bases and J 1 base; nucleotides not matched to a gene: 2. The CDR3 sequence is CASSFRLAGTDTQYF. The CDR3 coding sequence is TGTGCCAGCAGCTTCCGACTAGCGGGCACAGATACGCAGTATTTT.

The chain links TRBV27 to TRBJ1-5; TRBD1 aligns across 9 bases. CDR3 length: 15 amino acids. From germline, CDR1 is MNHEY and CDR2 SMNVEV (reference sequence). V lost 5 bases and J lost 5; bases outside the gene matches: 7. In DNA, the CDR3 is TGTGCCAGCAGTGATGGGACAGGGTTTGATCAGCCCCAGCATTTT. Translated, it gives CASSDGTGFDQPQHF.

This chain uses TRBV27 with TRBJ2-7, with 8 bases identical to TRBD1. V lost 8 bases to trimming and J lost 3 bases; unmatched junction nucleotides: 0. The germline V gene encodes CDR1 MNHEY and CDR2 SMNVEV (reference sequence). This CDR3 comprises 11 residues. DNA of the CDR3: TGTGCCAGCGGGACAGGCTACGAGCAGTACTTC. Translation: CASGTGYEQYF.

The V call is TRBV19, the J call TRBJ1-5, with D possibly matching TRBD1 (6 bases). This CDR3 is built from 14 residues. Trimming removed 6 bases from V and 5 bases from J, with 14 bases in between. CDR1 and CDR2 (germline): LNHDA, SQIVND (reference sequence). The CDR3 region is CASRAMGADQPQHF. CDR3 nucleotide sequence: TGTGCCAGTAGGGCCATGGGGGCGGATCAGCCCCAGCATTTT.

The rearrangement uses TRBV7-9 and TRBJ1-2; D is uncertain. The germline V gene encodes CDR1 SEHNR and CDR2 FQNEAQ (reference sequence). Trimming left V 4 bases short and J 2 bases short, with 17 bases between. CDR3 length: 16 amino acids. CDR3 DNA: TGTGCCAGCAGCTCCGGAGTTTTGGTGCCGAACTATGGCTACACCTTC. Amino acids: CASSSGVLVPNYGYTF.

CDR3 coding DNA: TGTGCCTGGAGTAGGGGGCTTGGAGCTTTCTTT. Amino acid sequence: CAWSRGLGAFF. This chain links TRBV30 with TRBJ1-1, with 7 positions matching TRBD1. Germline V gene sequence: CDR1 GTSNPN, CDR2 SVGIG (reference sequence). The V and J ends lost 2 bases and 10 bases, in that order; junction bases with no gene match: 4. This CDR3 region has 11 residues.

The chain employs TRBV19 and TRBJ1-2, with TRBD1 as a possible D gene (5 bases). Looked up from germline, CDR1 is LNHDA and CDR2 is SQIVND (reference sequence). This CDR3 spans 14 amino acids. Trimming took off 4 bases at V and 3 bases at J, with 12 bases between the two ends. CDR3 DNA: TGTGCCAGTAGTAGGTCTCAGGGCGACTATGGCTACACCTTC. Translating it yields CASSRSQGDYGYTF.

This sequence joins TRBV6-5 and TRBJ2-3; TRBD1 aligns across 11 bases. The CDR3 contains 14 residues. Germline CDR1 MNHEY, CDR2 SVGAGI. J was trimmed by 4 bases and V by 8 bases; bases with no gene match: 5. CDR3 DNA: TGTGCCAGCGGGGACAGGGGGGCCCCAGATACGCAGTATTTT. Amino acid sequence: CASGDRGAPDTQYF.

The chain employs TRBV21-1 and TRBJ2-5; TRBD1 is taken as the D call from the table, unchecked against the DNA. TRBV21-1 is given as a pseudogene. The CDR3 covers 15 residues. CDR3 in DNA: TGTGCCAGGTCAGGGGGCCACACGTACCAAGAGACCCAGTACTTC. Residues: CARSGGHTYQETQYF.

The rearrangement uses TRBV5-8 and TRBJ2-7; TRBD1 matches 7 bases. The CDR3 is made up of 17 amino acids. In germline, CDR1 is SGHTS, CDR2 YDEGEE. J gave up 3 bases and V 0 bases, and 12 bases lay outside the gene matches. Written as DNA, the CDR3 is TGTGCCAGCAGCTTGGTTCAACCGGGACAGTGGCTCTACGAGCAGTACTTC. Protein: CASSLVQPGQWLYEQYF.

The sample holds one count of this clone. The chain has TRBV7-6 and TRBJ1-3; D remains ambiguous. Germline-derived CDR1 and CDR2 are SGHVS and FNYEAQ. The CDR3 has 12 residues. Trimming cost V 8 bases and J 4 bases, with 9 bases left between them. The CDR3, as DNA: TGTGCCAGCGGACTTAAGGGAAACACCATATATTTT. Its translation is CASGLKGNTIYF.

The chain recombines TRBV27 with TRBJ1-4; no firm D call. CDR1 is MNHEY and CDR2 is SMNVEV in the germline V gene (reference sequence). The CDR3 runs 12 residues. Trimming pared 8 bases from V and 8 bases from J, leaving 12 bases between. The CDR3 spells CASGSPIEKLFF. As DNA, the CDR3 is TGTGCCAGCGGCTCACCAATCGAAAAACTGTTTTTT.

This clone was seen only once. The chain carries TRBV7-2 and TRBJ2-5, with 7 bases lining up with TRBD1. The germline gives CDR1 SGHTA, CDR2 FQGNSA. The ends lost 0 bases at V and 4 bases at J; junction bases unmatched: 5. This CDR3 has 15 residues. The CDR3 nucleotides are TGTGCCAGCAGCTTAGCTGAGGGGGCACGAGAGACCCAGTACTTC. The encoded protein is CASSLAEGARETQYF.

The V gene is TRBV13, the J gene TRBJ1-1; D ambiguous. V was clipped by 4 bases and J by 10 bases, with 22 bases between them. The CDR3 is made up of 15 amino acids. Germline loops: CDR1 PRHDT, CDR2 FYEKMQ (reference sequence). The CDR3, as DNA: TGTGCCAGCAGCTCTTTCTCCCTCGACCCTGGAGGAGCTTTCTTT. Translation gives CASSSFSLDPGGAFF. Using reference TRBV13 and TRBJ1-1 for the parts outside the CDR3, the full variable domain is AAGVIQSPRHLIKEKRETATLKCYPIPRHDTVYWYQQGPGQDPQFLISFYEKMQSDKGSIPDRFSAQQFSDYHSELNMSSLELGDSALYFCASSSFSLDPGGAFFGQGTRLTVV.

J is TRBJ2-5 and V is TRBV7-9, with D perhaps matching TRBD1 (6 bases). V was clipped by 2 bases and J by 5 bases, with 12 bases between them. Looked up from germline, CDR1 is SEHNR and CDR2 is FQNEAQ (reference sequence). This CDR3 comprises 14 residues. As DNA, the CDR3 is TGTGCCAGCAGCTTAACGACAGGTTGGGAGACCCAGTACTTC. Amino acids: CASSLTTGWETQYF.

This sequence joins TRBV9 and TRBJ2-2; D is perhaps TRBD2 (5 bases). Between the trimmed V and J ends, which lost 5 bases and 0 bases, there was a span of 11 bases. The CDR3 has 15 amino acids. CDR1 SGDLS and CDR2 YYNGEE come from the germline V gene. The CDR3 nucleotides read TGTGCCAGCAGTCTTCCGGGAACGAACACCGGGGAGCTGTTTTTT. It specifies CASSLPGTNTGELFF.

This clone was seen just once. The J gene is TRBJ2-7, the V gene TRBV2; TRBD1 is a possible D gene (6 bases). V gave up 6 bases and J gave up 0 bases, with 15 bases separating them. The CDR3 sequence is 15 residues long. Per germline, CDR1 SNHLY and CDR2 FYNNEI. CDR3 protein: CASRVLATGSYEQYF. In DNA, the CDR3 is TGTGCCAGCAGGGTATTAGCGACAGGCTCCTACGAGCAGTACTTC.

The rearrangement uses TRBV12-5 and TRBJ2-2, with 8 bases matching TRBD2. CDR3 length equals 18 residues. CDR1 LGHNT and CDR2 FRNRAP come from the germline V gene. The V segment lost 0 bases and the J segment 6 bases; nucleotides outside the gene matches: 12. The CDR3 region is CASGLVLGGAHVSGELFF. The CDR3 DNA is TGTGCTAGTGGTTTGGTACTCGGGGGGGCCCACGTTTCCGGGGAGCTGTTTTTT.